Shown below are 5 T cell receptor beta chains from a single sample sequenced in a study of chemoradiotherapy in HPV16-positive cancers. The data were produced by immunoSEQ multiplex PCR, yet TCRdb's version contains in-frame clones alone and is incomplete. The table has approximately 12,000 clones, 90% seen once; the top ten hold roughly 2.5%. Sampling was done from a patient who underwent chemoradiotherapy. These receptor sequences come from a human donor with HPV-associated anogenital cancer.

The J gene is TRBJ1-4, the V gene TRBV5-1; possible D gene TRBD1, 6 bases. V was trimmed by 5 bases and J by 4 bases, leaving 12 bases between them. Per the germline V gene, CDR1 is SGHRS and CDR2 is YFSETQ. This CDR3 contains 14 residues. CDR3 sequence: CASRREGGNEKLFF. For the CDR3, the DNA is TGCGCCAGCAGACGGGAGGGGGGTAATGAAAAACTGTTTTTT.

The CDR3 here is CASSLGGALYQETQYF. The CDR3 nucleotides read TGTGCCAGCAGCCTGGGCGGGGCCTTATACCAAGAGACCCAGTACTTC. The chain has TRBV7-9 and TRBJ2-5; weak D call: TRBD2 (6 bases). Trimming took off 5 bases at V and 0 bases at J, with 16 bases between the two ends. CDR3 length: 16 residues. Per germline, CDR1 SEHNR and CDR2 FQNEAQ (reference sequence).

The rearrangement uses TRBV5-6 and TRBJ2-5; possible D gene TRBD1, 5 bases. There are 17 residues in the CDR3. Germline V gene sequence: CDR1 SGHDT, CDR2 YYEEEE. Between the trimmed V and J ends, which lost 1 base and 1 base, there was a span of 17 bases. The CDR3 DNA sequence: TGTGCCAGCAGCTTGCTTATCACAGGAGCCTTCCAAGAGACCCAGTACTTC. Its translation: CASSLLITGAFQETQYF. Full variable domain (rest looked up from reference TRBV5-6 and TRBJ2-5): DAGVTQSPTHLIKTRGQQVTLRCSPKSGHDTVSWYQQALGQGPQFIFQYYEEEERQRGNFPDRFSGHQFPNYSSELNVNALLLGDSALYLCASSLLITGAFQETQYFGPGTRLLVL.

The chain links TRBV5-4 to TRBJ2-7; possible D gene TRBD2, 6 bases. The CDR3 length is 16 residues. Trimming stripped 2 bases from V and 3 bases from J, with 18 bases between. Germline CDR1 SGHNT, CDR2 YYREEE (reference sequence). The CDR3 nucleotides read TGTGCCAGCAGCTTTGGCCGGCAGGGAGGAGGCTACGAGCAGTACTTC. Its protein is CASSFGRQGGGYEQYF. The whole variable domain, remainder taken from reference TRBV5-4 and TRBJ2-7, is ETGVTQSPTHLIKTRGQQVTLRCSSQSGHNTVSWYQQALGQGPQFIFQYYREEENGRGNFPPRFSGLQFPNYSSELNVNALELDDSALYLCASSFGRQGGGYEQYFGPGTRLTVT.

The chain has TRBV4-2 and TRBJ1-4; a possible D gene is TRBD1 (5 bases). The germline gives CDR1 LGHNA, CDR2 YNFKEQ. V lost 0 bases and J lost 12, with 17 bases in between. The CDR3 totals 15 residues. DNA for the CDR3: TGTGCCAGCAGCCAAGACGGGACCCTCGGATCGCAACTGTTTTTT. Residues: CASSQDGTLGSQLFF.